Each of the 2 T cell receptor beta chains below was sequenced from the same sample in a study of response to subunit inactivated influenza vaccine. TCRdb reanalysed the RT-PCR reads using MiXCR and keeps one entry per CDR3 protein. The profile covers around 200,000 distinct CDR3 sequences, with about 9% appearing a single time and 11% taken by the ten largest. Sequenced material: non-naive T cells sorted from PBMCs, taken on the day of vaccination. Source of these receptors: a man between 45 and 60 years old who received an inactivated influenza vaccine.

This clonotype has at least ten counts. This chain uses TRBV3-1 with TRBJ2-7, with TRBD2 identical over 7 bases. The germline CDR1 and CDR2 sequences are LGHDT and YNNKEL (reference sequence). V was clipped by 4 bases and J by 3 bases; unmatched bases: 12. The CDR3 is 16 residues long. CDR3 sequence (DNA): TGTGCCAGCAGCCTCTCTACGGGAGGTTCCCACTACGAGCAGTACTTC. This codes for CASSLSTGGSHYEQYF.

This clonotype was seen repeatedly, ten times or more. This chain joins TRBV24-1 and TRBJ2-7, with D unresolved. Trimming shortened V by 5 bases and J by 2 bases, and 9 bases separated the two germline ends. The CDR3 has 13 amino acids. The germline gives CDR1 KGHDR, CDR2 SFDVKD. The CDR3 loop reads CATSGKSPYEQYF. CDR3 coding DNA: TGTGCCACCAGTGGGAAGAGTCCCTACGAGCAGTACTTC.